Following are 9 T cell receptor beta chains from one sample sequenced in a study of TIL therapy for anti-PD-1-resistant metastatic lung cancer. The immunoSEQ assay was v3. The protocol was immunoSEQ multiplex PCR, while the TCRdb copy is restricted to in-frame clones and leaves out a portion. The data contain approximately 60,000 clones, 75% to 85% of them singletons. Time point in this sample: pre-treatment sample, taken before nivolumab and TIL therapy. The source material was blood, sampled at baseline. These receptors all come from a person aged 30 to 80 with non-small cell lung cancer.

This clone occurred once. This chain joins TRBV7-9 and TRBJ2-1; D tentatively reads TRBD1 or TRBD2 (5 bases each). This CDR3 is built from 15 residues. V dropped 4 bases and J dropped 8 bases, with 18 bases sitting between them. Germline-derived CDR1 and CDR2 are SEHNR and FQNEAQ (reference sequence). The DNA of the CDR3 is TGTGCCAGCAGCTCAATTGGGACCCTGACCGATGAGCAGTTCTTC. It specifies CASSSIGTLTDEQFF. The full variable domain, completed using reference TRBV7-9 and TRBJ2-1, is DTGVSQNPRHKITKRGQNVTFRCDPISEHNRLYWYRQTLGQGPEFLTYFQNEAQLEKSRLLSDRFSAERPKGSFSTLEIQRTEQGDSAMYLCASSSIGTLTDEQFFGPGTRLTVL.

V usage is TRBV4-3 and J usage is TRBJ2-3; D is unclear. Germline V CDR1 and CDR2: LGHNA, YSLEER. This CDR3 is 17 amino acids long. Trimming removed 0 bases at V and 4 bases at J, with 17 bases between. CDR3 sequence (DNA): TGCGCCAGCAGCCAAGACCCCGGTTTTCGAAGTCCAGATACGCAGTATTTT. Amino acid sequence: CASSQDPGFRSPDTQYF.

This chain links TRBV15 with TRBJ2-1; D gene unclear. CDR3 length equals 12 residues. Trimming took 8 bases from V and 2 from J, leaving 7 bases between them. Germline V gives CDR1 LNHNV, CDR2 YYDKDF (reference sequence). The CDR3 coding sequence is TGTGCCACCGGCCCGACCTACAATGAGCAGTTCTTC. It yields the protein CATGPTYNEQFF.

This chain joins TRBV28 and TRBJ2-5; 10 bases map to TRBD2. The CDR3 loop spans 20 amino acids. Trimming took 4 bases from V and 4 from J; bases not matched to a gene: 21. Germline V gives CDR1 MDHEN, CDR2 SYDVKM. CDR3 in amino acids: CASSSLLAGGLAGDRETQYF. CDR3 DNA sequence: TGTGCCAGCAGTTCCCTCCTGGCGGGAGGCCTAGCGGGAGACCGAGAGACCCAGTACTTC.

The chain links TRBV5-6 to TRBJ1-3; D gene uncertain. There are 14 residues in the CDR3. Deletions cut 4 bases from V and 0 bases from J, with 8 bases between. Germline lookup yields CDR1 SGHDT and CDR2 YYEEEE. In nucleotides, the CDR3 is TGTGCCAGCAGCCCGGACGGCTCTGGAAACACCATATATTTT. As protein: CASSPDGSGNTIYF.

V gene TRBV5-1 combines with J gene TRBJ1-2; D gene uncertain. The CDR3 is made up of 12 amino acids. Per germline, CDR1 SGHRS and CDR2 YFSETQ. V shed 4 bases and J shed 2 bases, with 6 bases lying between them. The CDR3 nucleotides read TGCGCCAGCAGCCCTCGGAACTATGGCTACACCTTC. It specifies CASSPRNYGYTF.

This chain joins TRBV5-1 and TRBJ1-2; D unclear. Trimming removed 1 base at V and 7 bases at J, with 8 bases between. The length of the CDR3 is 12 residues. The germline V gene has CDR1 SGHRS and CDR2 YFSETQ. The CDR3: CASSLSPPGYTF. The CDR3 DNA is TGCGCCAGCAGCTTGTCCCCCCCTGGCTACACCTTC.

CDR3 loop: CASSYSGSGESYEQYF. In nucleotides, the CDR3 is TGTGCCAGCAGTTACTCGGGTAGCGGCGAATCCTACGAGCAGTACTTC. The J gene is TRBJ2-7, the V gene TRBV6-5; D is perhaps TRBD2 (6 bases). Germline V gene sequence: CDR1 MNHEY, CDR2 SVGAGI. V was clipped by 0 bases and J by 1 base, with 13 bases between them. The CDR3 sequence is 16 residues long.

The chain combines TRBV7-2 with TRBJ2-5; no definite D call. This CDR3 spans 14 amino acids. CDR1 and CDR2 (germline): SGHTA, FQGNSA. V shed 5 bases and J shed 5 bases, with 15 bases lying between them. CDR3 loop: CASSPLNRRETQYF. In nucleotides, the CDR3 is TGTGCCAGCAGCCCCCTTAACCGCCGGGAGACCCAGTACTTC.